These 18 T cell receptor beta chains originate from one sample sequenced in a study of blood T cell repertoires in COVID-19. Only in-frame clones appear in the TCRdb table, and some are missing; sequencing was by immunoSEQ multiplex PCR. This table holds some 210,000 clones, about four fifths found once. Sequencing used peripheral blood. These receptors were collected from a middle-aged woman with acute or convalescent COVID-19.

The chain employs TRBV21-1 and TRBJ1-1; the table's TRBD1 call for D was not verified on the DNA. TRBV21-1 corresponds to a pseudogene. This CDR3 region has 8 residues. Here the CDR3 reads CASSKAFF. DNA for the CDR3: TGTGCCAGTTCCAAAGCTTTCTTT.

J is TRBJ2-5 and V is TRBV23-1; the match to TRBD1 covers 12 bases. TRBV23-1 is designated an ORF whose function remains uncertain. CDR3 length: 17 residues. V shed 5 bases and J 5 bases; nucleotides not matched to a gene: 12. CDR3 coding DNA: TGCGCCAGCAGTGCCTATCCCGGGACAGGGGGCGCGGAGACCCAGTACTTC. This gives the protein CASSAYPGTGGAETQYF.

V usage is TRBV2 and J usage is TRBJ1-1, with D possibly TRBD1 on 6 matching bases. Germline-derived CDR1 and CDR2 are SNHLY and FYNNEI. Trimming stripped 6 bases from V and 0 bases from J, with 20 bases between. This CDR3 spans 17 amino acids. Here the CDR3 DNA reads TGTGCCAGCAGAAATTCGGTTGACAGGATCATGAACACTGAAGCTTTCTTT. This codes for CASRNSVDRIMNTEAFF.

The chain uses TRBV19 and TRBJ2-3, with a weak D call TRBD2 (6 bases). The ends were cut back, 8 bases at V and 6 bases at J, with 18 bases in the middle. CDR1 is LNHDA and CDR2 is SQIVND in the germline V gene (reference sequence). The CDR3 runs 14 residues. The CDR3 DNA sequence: TGTGCCAGTCATCCACCGGGGGTCCCTGATACGCAGTATTTT. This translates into CASHPPGVPDTQYF.

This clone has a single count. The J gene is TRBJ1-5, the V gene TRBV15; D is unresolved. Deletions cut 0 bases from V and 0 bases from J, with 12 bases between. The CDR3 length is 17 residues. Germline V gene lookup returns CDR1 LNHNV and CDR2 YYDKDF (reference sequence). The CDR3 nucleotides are TGTGCCACCAGCAGAGAGGCCGGAGGTTATAGCAATCAGCCCCAGCATTTT. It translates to CATSREAGGYSNQPQHF.

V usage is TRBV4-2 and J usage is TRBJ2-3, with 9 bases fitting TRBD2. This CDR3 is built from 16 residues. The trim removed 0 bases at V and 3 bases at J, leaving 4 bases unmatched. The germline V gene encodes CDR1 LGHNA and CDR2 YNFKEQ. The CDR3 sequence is CASSQEGRGGTDTQYF. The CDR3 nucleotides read TGTGCCAGCAGCCAAGAAGGGCGGGGGGGGACAGATACGCAGTATTTT.

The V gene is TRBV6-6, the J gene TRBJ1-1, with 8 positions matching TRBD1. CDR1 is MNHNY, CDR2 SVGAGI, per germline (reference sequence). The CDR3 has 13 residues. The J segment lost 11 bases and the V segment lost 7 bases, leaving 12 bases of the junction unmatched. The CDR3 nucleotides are TGTGCCAGCAACCGGAACCGGGACAGGTATGCTTTCTTT. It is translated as CASNRNRDRYAFF.

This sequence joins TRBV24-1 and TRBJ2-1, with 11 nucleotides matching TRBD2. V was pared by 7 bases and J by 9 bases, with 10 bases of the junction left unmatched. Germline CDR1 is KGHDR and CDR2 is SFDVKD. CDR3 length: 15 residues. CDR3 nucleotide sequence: TGTGCCACCAGCACCGGGACTAGCGGAGTAAGTGAGCAGTTCTTC. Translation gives CATSTGTSGVSEQFF.

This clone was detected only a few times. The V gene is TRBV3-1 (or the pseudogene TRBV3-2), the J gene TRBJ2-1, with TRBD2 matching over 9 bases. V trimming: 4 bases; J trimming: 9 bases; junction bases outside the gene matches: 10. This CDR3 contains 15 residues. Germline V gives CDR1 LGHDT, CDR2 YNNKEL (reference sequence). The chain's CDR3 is CASSLAGRGGPEQFF. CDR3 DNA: TGTGCCAGCAGCCTCGCGGGGCGGGGGGGCCCTGAGCAGTTCTTC.

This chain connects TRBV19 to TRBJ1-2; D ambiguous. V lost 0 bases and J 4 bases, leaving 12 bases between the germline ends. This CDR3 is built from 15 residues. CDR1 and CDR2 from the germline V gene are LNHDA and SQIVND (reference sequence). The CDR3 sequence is CASSIEPKSVYGYTF. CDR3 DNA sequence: TGTGCCAGTAGTATAGAACCCAAGTCGGTCTATGGCTACACCTTC.

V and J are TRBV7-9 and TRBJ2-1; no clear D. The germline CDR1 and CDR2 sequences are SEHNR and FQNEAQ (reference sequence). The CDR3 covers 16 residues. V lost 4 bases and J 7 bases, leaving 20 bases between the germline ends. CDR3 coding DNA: TGTGCCAGCAGCTCACGACTCCGCGAAACCATAAATGAGCAGTTCTTC. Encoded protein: CASSSRLRETINEQFF.

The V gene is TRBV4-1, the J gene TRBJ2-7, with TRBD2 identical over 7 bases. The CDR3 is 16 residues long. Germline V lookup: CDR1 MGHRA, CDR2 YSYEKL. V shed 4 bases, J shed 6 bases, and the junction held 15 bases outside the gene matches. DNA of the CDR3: TGCGCCAGCAGCCTCACCTCGGGGGGACCAGCTGTCGAGCAGTACTTC. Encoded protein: CASSLTSGGPAVEQYF.

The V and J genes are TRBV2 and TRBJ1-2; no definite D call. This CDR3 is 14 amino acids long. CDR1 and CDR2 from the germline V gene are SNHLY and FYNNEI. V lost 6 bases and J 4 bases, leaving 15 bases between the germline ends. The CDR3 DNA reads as TGTGCCAGCAGGGGGAGTGGAAGATTCTATGGCTACACCTTC. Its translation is CASRGSGRFYGYTF.

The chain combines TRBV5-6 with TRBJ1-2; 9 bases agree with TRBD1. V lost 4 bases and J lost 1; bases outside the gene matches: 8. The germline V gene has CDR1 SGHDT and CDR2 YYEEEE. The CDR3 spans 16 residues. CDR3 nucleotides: TGTGCCAGCAGCCCGGGACAGGGCGATAATAACTATGGCTACACCTTC. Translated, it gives CASSPGQGDNNYGYTF. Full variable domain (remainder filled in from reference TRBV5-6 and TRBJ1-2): DAGVTQSPTHLIKTRGQQVTLRCSPKSGHDTVSWYQQALGQGPQFIFQYYEEEERQRGNFPDRFSGHQFPNYSSELNVNALLLGDSALYLCASSPGQGDNNYGYTFGSGTRLTVV.

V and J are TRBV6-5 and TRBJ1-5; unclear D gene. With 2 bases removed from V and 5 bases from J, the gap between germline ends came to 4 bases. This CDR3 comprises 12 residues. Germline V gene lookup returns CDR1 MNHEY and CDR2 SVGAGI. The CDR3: CASSYPDQPQHF. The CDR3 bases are TGTGCCAGCAGTTACCCAGATCAGCCCCAGCATTTT.

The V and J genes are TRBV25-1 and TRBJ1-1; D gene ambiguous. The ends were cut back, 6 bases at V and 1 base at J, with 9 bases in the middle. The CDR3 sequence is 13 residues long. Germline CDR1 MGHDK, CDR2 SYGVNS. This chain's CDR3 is CASSRRGNTEAFF. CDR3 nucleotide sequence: TGTGCCAGCAGCAGACGGGGGAACACTGAAGCTTTCTTT.

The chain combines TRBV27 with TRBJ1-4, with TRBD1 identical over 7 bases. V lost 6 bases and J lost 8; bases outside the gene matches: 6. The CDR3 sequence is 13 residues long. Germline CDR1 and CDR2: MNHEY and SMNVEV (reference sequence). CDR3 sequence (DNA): TGTGCCAGCAGCTGGGACAGACGGGAAAAACTGTTTTTT. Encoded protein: CASSWDRREKLFF.

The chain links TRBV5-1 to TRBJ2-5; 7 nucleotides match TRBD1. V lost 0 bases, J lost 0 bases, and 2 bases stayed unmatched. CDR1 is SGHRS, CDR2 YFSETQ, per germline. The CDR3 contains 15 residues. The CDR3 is CASSLGQGNQETQYF. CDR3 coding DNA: TGCGCCAGCAGCTTGGGACAGGGAAACCAAGAGACCCAGTACTTC.